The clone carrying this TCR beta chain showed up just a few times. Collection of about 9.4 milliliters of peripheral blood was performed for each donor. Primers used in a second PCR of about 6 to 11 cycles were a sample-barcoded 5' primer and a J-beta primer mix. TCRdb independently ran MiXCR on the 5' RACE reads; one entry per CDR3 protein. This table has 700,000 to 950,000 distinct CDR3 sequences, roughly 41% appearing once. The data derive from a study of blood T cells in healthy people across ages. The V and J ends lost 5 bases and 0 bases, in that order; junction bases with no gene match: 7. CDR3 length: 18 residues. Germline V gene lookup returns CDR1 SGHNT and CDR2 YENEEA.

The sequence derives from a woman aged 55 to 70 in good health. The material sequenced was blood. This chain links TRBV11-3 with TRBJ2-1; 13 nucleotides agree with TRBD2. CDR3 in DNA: TGTGCCAGCAGCGCGGGACTAGCGGGGATAGGCTCCTACAATGAGCAGTTCTTC. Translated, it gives CASSAGLAGIGSYNEQFF.